These 5 T cell receptor beta chains came from one sample sequenced in a study of control samples from healthy donors and cancer patients. TCRdb's copy holds only in-frame clones and misses some; the assay was immunoSEQ multiplex PCR. The sample records tens of thousands of clones, roughly 90% being singletons. Material: PBMCs. Every receptor here comes from a man aged 45-60 years with head and neck cancer.

CDR3 DNA: TGTGCCAGCAGCCTGCTAGCGTCTAGCACAGATACGCAGTATTTT. This encodes CASSLLASSTDTQYF. V usage is TRBV7-2 and J usage is TRBJ2-3; D might be TRBD2 (6 bases). V lost 5 bases and J 0 bases, leaving 12 bases between the germline ends. The germline gives CDR1 SGHTA, CDR2 FQGNSA. The CDR3 sequence is 15 residues long.

The chain joins TRBV2 to TRBJ2-6; possibly TRBD2 for D (6 bases). CDR1 is SNHLY and CDR2 is FYNNEI in the germline V gene. This CDR3 is built from 16 residues. Trimming left V 3 bases short and J 0 bases short, with 9 bases between. CDR3 sequence reads: CASSEVGGSGANVLTF. CDR3 DNA sequence: TGTGCCAGCAGTGAGGTGGGGGGCTCTGGGGCCAACGTCCTGACTTTC.

V usage is TRBV28 and J usage is TRBJ2-7; 10 nucleotides align to TRBD1. The V gene end was trimmed by 5 bases and the J gene end by 3 bases; junction bases not matched to a gene: 13. Germline V gives CDR1 MDHEN, CDR2 SYDVKM. CDR3 size: 17 residues. The CDR3 DNA reads TGTGCCAGCAGTCTACTCGAACCGGGACAGGGGTTCTACGAGCAGTACTTC. Its translation is CASSLLEPGQGFYEQYF. The full variable domain, with the rest looked up from reference TRBV28 and TRBJ2-7, is DVKVTQSSRYLVKRTGEKVFLECVQDMDHENMFWYRQDPGLGLRLIYFSYDVKMKEKGDIPEGYSVSREKKERFSLILESASTNQTSMYLCASSLLEPGQGFYEQYFGPGTRLTVT.

This chain connects TRBV6-5 to TRBJ2-5; D could derive from TRBD1 or TRBD2 (5 bases each). Per germline, CDR1 MNHEY and CDR2 SVGAGI. V lost 7 bases to trimming and J lost 5 bases, with 14 bases between them. This CDR3 region has 13 residues. The CDR3 DNA reads TGTGCCAGCACCAAACCCGGGACGGAGACCCAGTACTTC. This gives the protein CASTKPGTETQYF.

The chain uses TRBV18 and TRBJ1-4; D is undetermined. CDR1 and CDR2 from the germline V gene are KGHSH and LQKENI. Trimming stripped 3 bases from V and 5 bases from J, with 16 bases between. The CDR3 length is 16 residues. CDR3 residues: CASSPRAPQSNEKLFF. As DNA, the CDR3 is TGTGCCAGCTCACCGCGGGCTCCCCAATCAAATGAAAAACTGTTTTTT.